Below are 10 T cell receptor beta chains sequenced from a single sample in a study of cytomegalovirus exposure and HLA in healthy donors. Assay: immunoSEQ multiplex PCR; the TCRdb copy retains only in-frame clones and omits some. The sample yields tens of thousands of clones, more than 70% seen once. Sequenced: PBMCs. These receptors were taken from a woman aged 18-35 years in good health and CMV-seropositive.

This chain uses TRBV6-1 with TRBJ1-1, with 7 nucleotides matching TRBD1. CDR3 length: 15 amino acids. Losses at the gene ends were 5 bases for V and 0 bases for J; bases not matched to a gene: 6. The germline V gene has CDR1 MNHNS and CDR2 SASEGT. This CDR3 reads CASSRDSFMNTEAFF. The CDR3 DNA sequence: TGTGCCAGCAGTCGGGACAGTTTCATGAACACTGAAGCTTTCTTT.

The chain is built from TRBV19 and TRBJ1-3; 10 bases fit TRBD1. Losses at the gene ends were 4 bases for V and 0 bases for J; bases not matched to a gene: 3. Germline V CDR1 and CDR2: LNHDA, SQIVND (reference sequence). The CDR3 length is 16 residues. CDR3 bases: TGTGCCAGTAGTAGGGACAGGGGATACTCTGGAAACACCATATATTTT. Encoded protein: CASSRDRGYSGNTIYF.

The CDR3 nucleotides are TGTGCCAGCAGGAGTGCGATCAGGGGCGCTTTCTTT. This encodes CASRSAIRGAFF. The gene calls are TRBV28 and TRBJ1-1; TRBD1 might be the D (6 bases). Deletions cut 6 bases from V and 11 bases from J, with 16 bases between. CDR3 length: 12 amino acids. The germline V gene encodes CDR1 MDHEN and CDR2 SYDVKM.

The V call is TRBV19, the J call TRBJ2-3, with TRBD2 matching over 10 bases. Trimming took 3 bases from V and 6 from J; bases not matched to a gene: 6. The CDR3 has 15 residues. Germline values: CDR1 LNHDA, CDR2 SQIVND (reference sequence). CDR3 DNA: TGTGCCAGTAGTATTCTAGCGGGGGCCGGGGATACGCAGTATTTT. Translated, it gives CASSILAGAGDTQYF.

The chain employs TRBV28 and TRBJ1-5; D not certain. V shed 4 bases and J shed 7 bases, with 5 bases lying between them. Germline V gene sequence: CDR1 MDHEN, CDR2 SYDVKM. The CDR3 loop spans 11 amino acids. CDR3: CASSSSQPQHF. In nucleotides, the CDR3 is TGTGCCAGCAGTTCATCCCAGCCCCAGCATTTT.

The chain is built from TRBV9 and TRBJ1-1, with D tentatively TRBD1 (6 bases). The V and J ends lost 4 bases and 1 base respectively, with 11 bases between them. This CDR3 is built from 14 residues. The germline CDR1 and CDR2 sequences are SGDLS and YYNGEE. In nucleotides, the CDR3 is TGTGCCAGCAGCAAGACAGGCGGGAACACTGAAGCTTTCTTT. Its translation is CASSKTGGNTEAFF.

The V call is TRBV5-1, the J call TRBJ2-1; D possibly corresponds to TRBD2 (6 bases). The germline V gene has CDR1 SGHRS and CDR2 YFSETQ. The V and J ends lost 4 bases and 7 bases respectively, with 18 bases between them. The CDR3 spans 15 residues. CDR3 nucleotide sequence: TGCGCCAGCAGCCCCTCCGGGGGATGGGTAAATGAGCAGTTCTTC. Translated: CASSPSGGWVNEQFF.

CDR3 amino acids: CAWGLGVEADTQYF. DNA of the CDR3: TGTGCCTGGGGTCTCGGGGTAGAGGCAGATACGCAGTATTTT. The chain is built from TRBV30 and TRBJ2-3, with D perhaps TRBD2 (5 bases). This CDR3 has 14 residues. Germline loops: CDR1 GTSNPN, CDR2 SVGIG (reference sequence). The V gene lost 5 bases and the J gene lost 4 bases, with 16 bases spanning the gap.

The rearrangement links TRBV25-1 to TRBJ2-5, with D perhaps matching TRBD2 (8 bases). The germline V and J ends were trimmed by 3 bases and 2 bases, with 16 bases remaining between them. CDR3 length: 16 amino acids. Germline V CDR1 and CDR2: MGHDK, SYGVNS. The CDR3 DNA follows: TGTGCCAGCAGTGACGGGAGGGGACAGCCACAAGAGACCCAGTACTTC. Translating it yields CASSDGRGQPQETQYF.

This chain uses TRBV5-1 with TRBJ1-5, with D hard to call. Germline V CDR1 and CDR2: SGHRS, YFSETQ. The V and J ends lost 2 bases and 6 bases respectively, with 6 bases between them. This CDR3 comprises 12 residues. CDR3 region: CASSFLCQPQHF. In nucleotides, the CDR3 is TGCGCCAGCAGCTTTTTATGTCAGCCCCAGCATTTT.